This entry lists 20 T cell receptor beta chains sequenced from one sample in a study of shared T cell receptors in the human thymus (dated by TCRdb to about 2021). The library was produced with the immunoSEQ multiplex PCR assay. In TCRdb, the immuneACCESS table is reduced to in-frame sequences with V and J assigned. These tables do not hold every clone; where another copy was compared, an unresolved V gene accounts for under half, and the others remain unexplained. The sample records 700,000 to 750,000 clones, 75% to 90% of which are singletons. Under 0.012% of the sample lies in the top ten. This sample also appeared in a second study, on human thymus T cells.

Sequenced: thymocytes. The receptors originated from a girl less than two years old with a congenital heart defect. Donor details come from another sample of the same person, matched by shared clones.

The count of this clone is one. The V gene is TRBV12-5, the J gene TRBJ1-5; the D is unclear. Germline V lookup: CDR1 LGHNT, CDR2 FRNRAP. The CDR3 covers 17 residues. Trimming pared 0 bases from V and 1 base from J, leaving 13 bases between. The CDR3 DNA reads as TGTGCTAGTGGTTTGGTAGAAGCGGAGGACAGCAATCAGCCCCAGCATTTT. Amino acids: CASGLVEAEDSNQPQHF.

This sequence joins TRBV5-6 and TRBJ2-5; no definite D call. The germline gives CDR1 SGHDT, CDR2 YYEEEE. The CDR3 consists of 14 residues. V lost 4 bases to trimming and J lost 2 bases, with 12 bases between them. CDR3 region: CASSPVRVQETQYF. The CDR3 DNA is TGTGCCAGCAGCCCCGTTAGAGTTCAAGAGACCCAGTACTTC.

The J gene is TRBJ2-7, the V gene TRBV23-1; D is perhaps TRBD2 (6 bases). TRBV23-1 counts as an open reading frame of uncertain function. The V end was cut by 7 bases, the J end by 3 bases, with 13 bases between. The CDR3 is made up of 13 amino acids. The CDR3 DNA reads TGCGCCAGCAAGGAGGGACTGCACTACGAGCAGTACTTC. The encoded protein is CASKEGLHYEQYF.

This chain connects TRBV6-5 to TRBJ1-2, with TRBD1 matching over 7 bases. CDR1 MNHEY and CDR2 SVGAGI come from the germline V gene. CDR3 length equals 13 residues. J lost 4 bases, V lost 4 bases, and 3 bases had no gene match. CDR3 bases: TGTGCCAGCAGTTCGGGACAGCCCTATGGCTACACCTTC. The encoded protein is CASSSGQPYGYTF.

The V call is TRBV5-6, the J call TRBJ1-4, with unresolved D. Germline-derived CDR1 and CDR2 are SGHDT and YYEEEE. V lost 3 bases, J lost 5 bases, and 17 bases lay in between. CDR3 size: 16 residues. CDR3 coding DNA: TGTGCCAGCAGCTCCACCCTCCGGGAGCCCAATGAAAAACTGTTTTTT. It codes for CASSSTLREPNEKLFF.

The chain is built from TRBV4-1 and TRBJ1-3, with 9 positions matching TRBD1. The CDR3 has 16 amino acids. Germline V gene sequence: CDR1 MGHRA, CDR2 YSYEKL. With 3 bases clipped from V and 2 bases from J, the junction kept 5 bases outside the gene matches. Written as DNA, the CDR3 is TGCGCCAGCAGCCAGGGACAGGGCAATACTGGAAACACCATATATTTT. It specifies CASSQGQGNTGNTIYF.

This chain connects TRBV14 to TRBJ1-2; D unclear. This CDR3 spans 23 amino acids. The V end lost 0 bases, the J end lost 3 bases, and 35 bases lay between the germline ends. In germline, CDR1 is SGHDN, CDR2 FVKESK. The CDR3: CASSQDSRLGGSGVDTDDYGYTF. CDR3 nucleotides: TGTGCCAGCAGCCAAGATTCTCGTTTGGGCGGTTCGGGAGTAGACACGGACGACTATGGCTACACCTTC. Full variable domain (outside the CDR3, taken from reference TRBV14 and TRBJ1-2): EAGVTQFPSHSVIEKGQTVTLRCDPISGHDNLYWYRRVMGKEIKFLLHFVKESKQDESGMPNNRFLAERTGGTYSTLKVQPAELEDSGVYFCASSQDSRLGGSGVDTDDYGYTFGSGTRLTVV.

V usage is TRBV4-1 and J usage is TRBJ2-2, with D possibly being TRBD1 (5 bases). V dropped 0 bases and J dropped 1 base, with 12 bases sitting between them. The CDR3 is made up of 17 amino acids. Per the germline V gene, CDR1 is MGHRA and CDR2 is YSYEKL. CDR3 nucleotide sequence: TGCGCCAGCAGCCAAGATAAAATGACAGAGAACACCGGGGAGCTGTTTTTT. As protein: CASSQDKMTENTGELFF.

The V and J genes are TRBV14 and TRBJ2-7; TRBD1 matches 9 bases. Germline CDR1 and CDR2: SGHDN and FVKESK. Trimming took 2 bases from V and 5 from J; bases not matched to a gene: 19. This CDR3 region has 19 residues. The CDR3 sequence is CASSQMGGQGLPLRDEQYF. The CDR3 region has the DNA TGTGCCAGCAGCCAAATGGGGGGACAGGGCCTTCCGTTGAGGGACGAGCAGTACTTC. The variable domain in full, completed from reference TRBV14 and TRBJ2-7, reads EAGVTQFPSHSVIEKGQTVTLRCDPISGHDNLYWYRRVMGKEIKFLLHFVKESKQDESGMPNNRFLAERTGGTYSTLKVQPAELEDSGVYFCASSQMGGQGLPLRDEQYFGPGTRLTVT.

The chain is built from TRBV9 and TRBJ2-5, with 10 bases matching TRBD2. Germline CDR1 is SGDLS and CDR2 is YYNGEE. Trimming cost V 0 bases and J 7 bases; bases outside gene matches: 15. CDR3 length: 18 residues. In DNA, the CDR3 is TGTGCCAGCAGCGTAGAGGTCGATATAGCGGGGGGCTTGGGGACCCAGTACTTC. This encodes CASSVEVDIAGGLGTQYF. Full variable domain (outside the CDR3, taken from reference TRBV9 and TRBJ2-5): DSGVTQTPKHLITATGQRVTLRCSPRSGDLSVYWYQQSLDQGLQFLIQYYNGEERAKGNILERFSAQQFPDLHSELNLSSLELGDSALYFCASSVEVDIAGGLGTQYFGPGTRLLVL.

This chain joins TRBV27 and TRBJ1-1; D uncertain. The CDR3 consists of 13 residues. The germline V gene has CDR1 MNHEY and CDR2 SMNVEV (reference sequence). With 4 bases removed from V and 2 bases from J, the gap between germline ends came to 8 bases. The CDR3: CASSWYSNTEAFF. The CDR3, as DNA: TGTGCCAGCAGTTGGTACTCAAACACTGAAGCTTTCTTT.

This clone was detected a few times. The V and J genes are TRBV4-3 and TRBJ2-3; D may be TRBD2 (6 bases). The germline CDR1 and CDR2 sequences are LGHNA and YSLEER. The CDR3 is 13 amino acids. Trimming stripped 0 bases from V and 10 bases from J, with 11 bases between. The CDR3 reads CASSQDRRVAQYF. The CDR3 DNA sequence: TGCGCCAGCAGCCAAGATCGGAGGGTTGCGCAGTATTTT.

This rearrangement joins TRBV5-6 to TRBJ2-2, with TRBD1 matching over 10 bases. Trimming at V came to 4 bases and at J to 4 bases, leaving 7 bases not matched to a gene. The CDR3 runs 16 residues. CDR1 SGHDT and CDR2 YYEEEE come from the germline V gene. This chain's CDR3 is CASSPRQGAITGELFF. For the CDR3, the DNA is TGTGCCAGCAGCCCGCGACAGGGGGCGATCACCGGGGAGCTGTTTTTT.

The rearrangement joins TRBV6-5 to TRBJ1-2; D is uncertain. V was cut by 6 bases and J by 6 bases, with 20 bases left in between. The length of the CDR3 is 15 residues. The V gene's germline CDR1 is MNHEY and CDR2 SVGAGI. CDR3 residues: CASRHKREQDNGYTF. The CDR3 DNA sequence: TGTGCCAGCAGGCATAAGAGGGAACAAGATAATGGCTACACCTTC.

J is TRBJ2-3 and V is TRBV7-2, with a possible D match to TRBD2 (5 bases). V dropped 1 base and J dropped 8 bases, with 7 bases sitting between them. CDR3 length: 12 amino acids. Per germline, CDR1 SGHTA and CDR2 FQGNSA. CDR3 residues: CASSLDRGTQYF. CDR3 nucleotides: TGTGCCAGCAGCTTAGACCGGGGTACGCAGTATTTT.

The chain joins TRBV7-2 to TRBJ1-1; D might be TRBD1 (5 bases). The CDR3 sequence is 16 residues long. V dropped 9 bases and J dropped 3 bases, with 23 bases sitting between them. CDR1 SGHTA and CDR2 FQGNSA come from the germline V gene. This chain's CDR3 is CASRPAGPPAYTEAFF. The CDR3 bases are TGTGCCAGTCGACCCGCGGGACCGCCGGCGTACACTGAAGCTTTCTTT. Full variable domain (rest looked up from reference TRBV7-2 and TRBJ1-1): GAGVSQSPSNKVTEKGKDVELRCDPISGHTALYWYRQSLGQGLEFLIYFQGNSAPDKSGLPSDRFSAERTGGSVSTLTIQRTQQEDSAVYLCASRPAGPPAYTEAFFGQGTRLTVV.

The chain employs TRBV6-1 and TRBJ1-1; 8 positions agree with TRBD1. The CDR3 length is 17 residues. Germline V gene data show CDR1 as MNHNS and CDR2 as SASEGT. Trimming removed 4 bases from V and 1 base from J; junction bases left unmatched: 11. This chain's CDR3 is CASSVGQGRMRNTEAFF. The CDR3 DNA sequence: TGTGCCAGCAGTGTAGGACAGGGAAGAATGAGGAACACTGAAGCTTTCTTT.

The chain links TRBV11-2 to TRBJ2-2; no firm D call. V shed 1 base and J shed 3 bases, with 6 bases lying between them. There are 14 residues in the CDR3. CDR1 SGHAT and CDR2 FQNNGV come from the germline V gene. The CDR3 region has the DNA TGTGCCAGCAGCTTAGTTCTTTACACCGGGGAGCTGTTTTTT. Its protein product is CASSLVLYTGELFF.

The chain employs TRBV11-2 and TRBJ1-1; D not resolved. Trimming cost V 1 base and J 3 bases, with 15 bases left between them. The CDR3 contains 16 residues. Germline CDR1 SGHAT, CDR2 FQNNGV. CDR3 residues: CASSLVTGQRDTEAFF. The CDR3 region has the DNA TGTGCCAGCAGCTTAGTCACGGGCCAGAGGGACACTGAAGCTTTCTTT.

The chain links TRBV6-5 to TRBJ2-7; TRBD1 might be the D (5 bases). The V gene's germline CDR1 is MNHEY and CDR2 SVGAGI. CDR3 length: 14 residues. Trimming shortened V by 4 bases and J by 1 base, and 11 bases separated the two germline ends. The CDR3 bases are TGTGCCAGCAGTTCCTCAACAGGTTCCTACGAGCAGTACTTC. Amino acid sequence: CASSSSTGSYEQYF.